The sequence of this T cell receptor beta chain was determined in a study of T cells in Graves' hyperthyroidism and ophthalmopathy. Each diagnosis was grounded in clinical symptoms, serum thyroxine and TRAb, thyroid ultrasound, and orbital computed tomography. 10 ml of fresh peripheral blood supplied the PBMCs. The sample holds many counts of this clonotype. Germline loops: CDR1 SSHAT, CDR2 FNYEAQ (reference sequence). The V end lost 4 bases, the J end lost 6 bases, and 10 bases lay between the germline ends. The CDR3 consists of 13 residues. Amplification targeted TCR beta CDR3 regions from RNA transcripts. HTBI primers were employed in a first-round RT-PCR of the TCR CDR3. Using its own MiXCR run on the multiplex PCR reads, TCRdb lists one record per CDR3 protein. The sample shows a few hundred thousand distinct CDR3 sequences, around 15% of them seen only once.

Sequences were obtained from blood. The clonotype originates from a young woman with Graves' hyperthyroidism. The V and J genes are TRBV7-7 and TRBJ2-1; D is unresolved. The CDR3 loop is CASSSSPLNEQFF. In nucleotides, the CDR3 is TGTGCCAGCAGCTCCTCCCCTCTCAATGAGCAGTTCTTC.